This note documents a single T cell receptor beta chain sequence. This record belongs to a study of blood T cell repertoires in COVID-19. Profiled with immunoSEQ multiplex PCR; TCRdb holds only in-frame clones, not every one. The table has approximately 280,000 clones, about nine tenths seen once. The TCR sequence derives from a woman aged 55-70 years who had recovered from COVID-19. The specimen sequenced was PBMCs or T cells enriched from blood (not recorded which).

CDR3 in DNA: TGTGCCAGCAGTTTCGGGACAGGGGGCGTAACTGAAGCTTTCTTT. Translated: CASSFGTGGVTEAFF. V gene TRBV6-5 combines with J gene TRBJ1-1, with TRBD1 matching 12 bases. Germline-derived CDR1 and CDR2 are MNHEY and SVGAGI. J lost 5 bases, V lost 4 bases, and 5 bases had no gene match. This CDR3 spans 15 amino acids.